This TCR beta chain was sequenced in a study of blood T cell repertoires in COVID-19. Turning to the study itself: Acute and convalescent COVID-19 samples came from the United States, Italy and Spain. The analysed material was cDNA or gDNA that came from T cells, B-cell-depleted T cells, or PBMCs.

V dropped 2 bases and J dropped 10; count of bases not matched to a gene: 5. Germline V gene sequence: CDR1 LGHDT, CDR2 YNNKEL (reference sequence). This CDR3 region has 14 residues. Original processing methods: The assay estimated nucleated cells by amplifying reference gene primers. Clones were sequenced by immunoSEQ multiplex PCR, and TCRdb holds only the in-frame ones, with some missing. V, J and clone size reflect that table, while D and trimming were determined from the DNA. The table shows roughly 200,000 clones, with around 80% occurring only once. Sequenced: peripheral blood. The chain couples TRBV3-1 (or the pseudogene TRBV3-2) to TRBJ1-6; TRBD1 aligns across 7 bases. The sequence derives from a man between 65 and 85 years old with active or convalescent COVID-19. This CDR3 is CASSQWTGESPLHF. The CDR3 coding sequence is TGTGCCAGCAGCCAATGGACAGGAGAATCACCCCTCCACTTT.